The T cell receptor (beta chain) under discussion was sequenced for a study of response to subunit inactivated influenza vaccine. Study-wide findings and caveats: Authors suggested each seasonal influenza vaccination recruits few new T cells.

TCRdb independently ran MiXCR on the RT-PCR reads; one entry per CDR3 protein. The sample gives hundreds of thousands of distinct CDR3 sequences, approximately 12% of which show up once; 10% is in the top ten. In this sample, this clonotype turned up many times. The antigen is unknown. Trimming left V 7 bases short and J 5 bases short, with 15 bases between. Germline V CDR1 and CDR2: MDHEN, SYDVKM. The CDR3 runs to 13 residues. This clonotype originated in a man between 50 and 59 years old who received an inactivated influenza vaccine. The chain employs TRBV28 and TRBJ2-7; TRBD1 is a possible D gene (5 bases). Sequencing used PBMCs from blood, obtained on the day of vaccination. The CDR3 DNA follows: TGTGCCAGCAAAGTGCCAGGGTCCCACGAGCAGTACTTC. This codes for CASKVPGSHEQYF.